This is a list of T cell receptor beta chains from one sample in a study of response to subunit inactivated influenza vaccine. A single record per CDR3 protein comes from TCRdb applying MiXCR to the RT-PCR reads. The sample holds approximately 170,000 distinct CDR3 sequences, over 13% seen once. This specimen consisted of CD8+ T cells sorted from PBMCs, obtained more than 4 days after vaccination. The receptors here all came from a man aged 45 to 65 who received an inactivated influenza vaccine. Both conserved end residues are part of each CDR3. The D gene is left open where the match is weak. Part of the rows lack a size; the others show once, few, many or a class for expanded clones.

CDR3 DNA,CDR3 protein,J gene,V gene,D gene,clone size
TGTGCCAGCGCGTCGGGGCACAATGAGCAGTTCTTC,CASASGHNEQFF,TRBJ2-1,TRBV5-4,.,.
TGTGCCACCAGCGGTCGGACAGGCCTCAGCAATCAGCCCCAGCATTTT,CATSGRTGLSNQPQHF,TRBJ1-5,TRBV15,TRBD1,.
TGCGGGGGACAGGGGGCAGATACGCAGTATTTT,CGGQGADTQYF,TRBJ2-3,TRBV29-1,TRBD1,.
TGTGCCAGCAGTGAGTCAGAATACGAGCAGTACTTC,CASSESEYEQYF,TRBJ2-7,TRBV2,.,.
TGTGCCAGCAGCCCCGGGACAGGGATCCAAGAGACCCAGTACTTC,CASSPGTGIQETQYF,TRBJ2-5,TRBV6-1,TRBD1,few
TGTGCCAGCAGTTACAAAGGCATCTACGAGCAGTACTTC,CASSYKGIYEQYF,TRBJ2-7,TRBV6-6,.,few
TGTGCCAGCAGCAATGGGACTAGCGTTTACAATGAGCAGTTCTTC,CASSNGTSVYNEQFF,TRBJ2-1,TRBV7-9,TRBD2,few
TGCGCCAGCAGCCCGGCGACAGGGTACGAGCAGTACTTC,CASSPATGYEQYF,TRBJ2-7,TRBV5-1,TRBD1,few
TGCAGCTCCGGGGGAGGTTATGACAGGGAACGTGGGGCCAACGTCCTGACTTTC,CSSGGGYDRERGANVLTF,TRBJ2-6,TRBV29-1,.,.
TGTGCCAGCAGCTTGCGAGGGGGCGCGTACACAGATACGCAGTATTTT,CASSLRGGAYTDTQYF,TRBJ2-3,TRBV5-6,TRBD1,.
TGCGCCAGCAGCCAGCAGGGTTCGCGTTCGAATTCACCCCTCCACTTT,CASSQQGSRSNSPLHF,TRBJ1-6,TRBV4-3,.,.
TGTGCCAGCAGCTTGACAGGGCACCAAGAGACCCAGTACTTC,CASSLTGHQETQYF,TRBJ2-5,TRBV5-6,.,few
TGTGCCAGCAGTTCAGCTAGAACCGGGACAGGCCCGATCGAGCAGTACTTC,CASSSARTGTGPIEQYF,TRBJ2-7,TRBV27,TRBD1,few
TGTGCCAGCAGCTCTGGGGAATCCTACAATGAGCAGTTCTTC,CASSSGESYNEQFF,TRBJ2-1,TRBV5-6,.,.
TGTGCCACGTCCGCGCAGGGGGGCAATCAGCCCCAGCATTTT,CATSAQGGNQPQHF,TRBJ1-5,TRBV28,TRBD1,few
TGTGCCAGCAGTTATGGCGGGGGCCCCTACGAGCAGTACTTC,CASSYGGGPYEQYF,TRBJ2-7,TRBV6-2/TRBV6-3,.,.
TGTGCCAGCAGTCCGCAGCTGATCCATGGCTACACCTTC,CASSPQLIHGYTF,TRBJ1-2,TRBV27,.,medium-sized
TGTGCCAGCAGTTTAAAGGATAGCTCCTACAATGAGCAGTTCTTC,CASSLKDSSYNEQFF,TRBJ2-1,TRBV12-3/TRBV12-4,.,.
TGCAGTGCTAGGAGCGCGCGGGAGGCATCCTATGAGCAGTTCTTC,CSARSAREASYEQFF,TRBJ2-1,TRBV20-1,TRBD2,few
TGTGCCAGCAGTTACTCGATGGTTGATACGCAGTATTTT,CASSYSMVDTQYF,TRBJ2-3,TRBV6-2/TRBV6-3,.,.
TGTGCCAGCAGAGGCTTAGGCGGGAGGGTCCCCGAGCAGTACTTC,CASRGLGGRVPEQYF,TRBJ2-7,TRBV27,TRBD2,.
TGTGCCAGCAGCCCTGGACAGGCTAGCTCTGGGGCCAACGTCCTGACTTTC,CASSPGQASSGANVLTF,TRBJ2-6,TRBV7-9,TRBD1,few
TGTGCCAGCAGCTTGGACCTGGGTTTAACCTACGAGCAGTACTTC,CASSLDLGLTYEQYF,TRBJ2-7,TRBV5-8,.,few
TGTGCCAGCAGTTTTACGGGAGGCCTAAGCTCCTACAATGAGCAGTTCTTC,CASSFTGGLSSYNEQFF,TRBJ2-1,TRBV28,TRBD2,few
TGTGCCAGCAGCTTAACGCGAAGCGAGACCCAGTACTTC,CASSLTRSETQYF,TRBJ2-5,TRBV7-6,.,.
TGTGCCAGCAGCGTACCCCGGGAGACCAGGGCGAACACCGGGGAGCTGTTTTTT,CASSVPRETRANTGELFF,TRBJ2-2,TRBV9,.,.
TGTGCCAGCAGTGTTAGCGGAGTTAGCACAGATACGCAGTATTTT,CASSVSGVSTDTQYF,TRBJ2-3,TRBV2,.,few
TGTGCCAGCAGTTACTCGTCTTACGAAGTCAACGCTGAAGCTTTCTTT,CASSYSSYEVNAEAFF,TRBJ1-1,TRBV6-5,.,few
TGTGCCAGCAGCGTTGGGGGAGGAAATGAGCAGTTCTTC,CASSVGGGNEQFF,TRBJ2-1,TRBV9,.,many
TGTGCCAGCAGTCGCATTAGCAGGCTCACAGATACGCAGTATTTT,CASSRISRLTDTQYF,TRBJ2-3,TRBV12-3/TRBV12-4,.,few
TGTGCCAGCAGCTTGGTCGGGTTGAGCTCCTACGAGCAGTACTTC,CASSLVGLSSYEQYF,TRBJ2-7,TRBV5-6,.,few
TGCGCCAGCAGCTTGTTGGGAAACGAGCAGTACTTC,CASSLLGNEQYF,TRBJ2-7,TRBV5-1,.,few
TGCAGCGTTGAATGGCGTACGGCAGGGGGCTCCTACAATGAGCAGTTCTTC,CSVEWRTAGGSYNEQFF,TRBJ2-1,TRBV29-1,TRBD1,many
TGTGCCAGCAGTCCTCGAGGTTACGAGTGGAAAGAGACCCAGTACTTC,CASSPRGYEWKETQYF,TRBJ2-5,TRBV27,.,many
TGCAGTGGTCTAGCGGGCTACGAGCAGTACTTC,CSGLAGYEQYF,TRBJ2-7,TRBV20-1,TRBD2,many
TGTGCCAGCAGTCTCCCCCCCGGTACAGGGGGCTCTCGGACCGGGGAGCTGTTTTTT,CASSLPPGTGGSRTGELFF,TRBJ2-2,TRBV28,TRBD1,few
TGTGCCAGCAGCCCGACAGGGCTTTACAATGAGCAGTTCTTC,CASSPTGLYNEQFF,TRBJ2-1,TRBV12-3/TRBV12-4,TRBD1,many
TGCAGTGCTAGACTCGGACAGGGAAGAGAGACCCAGTACTTC,CSARLGQGRETQYF,TRBJ2-5,TRBV20-1,TRBD1,.
TGTGCCAGCAGTTTGTCCGCATCTCCCAATGAAAAACTGTTTTTT,CASSLSASPNEKLFF,TRBJ1-4,TRBV12-3/TRBV12-4,.,many
TGCAGCCCGATAGCGGAGAGCTCCTACAATGAGCAGTTCTTC,CSPIAESSYNEQFF,TRBJ2-1,TRBV20-1,.,.
TGTGCCAGCAGCCCCCGTTTGGGGGGCTTACACACCGGGGAGCTGTTTTTT,CASSPRLGGLHTGELFF,TRBJ2-2,TRBV7-8,.,few
TGCGCCAGCAGTGTGTTCGTGGGAACCGGGGAGCTGTTTTTT,CASSVFVGTGELFF,TRBJ2-2,TRBV10-2,.,few
TGTGCCAGCAGCGAGGCGGGCCCCACGGAGACCCAGTACTTC,CASSEAGPTETQYF,TRBJ2-5,TRBV5-6,.,few
TGCGCCAGCAGCCAAGGGGGGACAGAAAGCTCTGGGGCCAACGTCCTGACTTTC,CASSQGGTESSGANVLTF,TRBJ2-6,TRBV4-3,TRBD1,few
TGTGCCAGCAGCCTCCCAAGAGGGCAGGGGAACAATGAGCAGTTCTTC,CASSLPRGQGNNEQFF,TRBJ2-1,TRBV7-9,.,many
TGTGCCAGCAGTTACTCGGGACAGGGGGCTGGCACCGGGGAGCTGTTTTTT,CASSYSGQGAGTGELFF,TRBJ2-2,TRBV6-5,TRBD1,few
TGTGCCAGCAGCTTGACTGCGCAGGTGCCTACTAGCGGGAGTATCTCTAGGAATGAGCAGTTCTTC,CASSLTAQVPTSGSISRNEQFF,TRBJ2-1,TRBV5-6,TRBD2,few
TGTGCCAGCAGCTTAGGGGACAGGGCCCCTCGGAAAGATGAGCAGTTCTTC,CASSLGDRAPRKDEQFF,TRBJ2-1,TRBV7-9,TRBD1,few
TGCAGTGCTAGGAGGATGGAGGGCTACGAGCAGTACTTC,CSARRMEGYEQYF,TRBJ2-7,TRBV20-1,.,.
TGCGCCAGCAGCCCACACAGGGGAAGGGGCGACGAGCAGTACTTC,CASSPHRGRGDEQYF,TRBJ2-7,TRBV4-1,TRBD1,few
TGTGCCAGCCCCCCCTGGGCAGGGGGCATCAAAACCTACGAGCAGTACTTC,CASPPWAGGIKTYEQYF,TRBJ2-7,TRBV28,TRBD1,.
TGTGCCAGCATCAAGACAGGCTCGAGCTCCTACAATGAGCAGTTCTTC,CASIKTGSSSYNEQFF,TRBJ2-1,TRBV12-3/TRBV12-4,.,.
TGCGCCAGCAGTCAATCCTCGCCGGGACAGAGGACTAGCGGGAGGGCCGGCGAGCAGTACTTC,CASSQSSPGQRTSGRAGEQYF,TRBJ2-7,TRBV23-1,TRBD2,few
TGTGCCAGCAGCCAAGACGGGGGACTAGGATCGATAGTCGGCAATGAGCAGTTCTTC,CASSQDGGLGSIVGNEQFF,TRBJ2-1,TRBV4-2,TRBD2,many
TGTGCCACCAGTGATTTGGACAGGTCCACCGGGGAGCTGTTTTTT,CATSDLDRSTGELFF,TRBJ2-2,TRBV24-1,.,few
TGCGCCAGCAGCTTGTTCGGGACAGGGGGCTACGAGCAGTACTTC,CASSLFGTGGYEQYF,TRBJ2-7,TRBV5-1,TRBD1,.
TGTGCCAGCAGTTTCGTTACCGGCCCATACGAGCAGTACTTC,CASSFVTGPYEQYF,TRBJ2-7,TRBV28,.,few
TGTGCCAGCAGCCGCGCAGGGGGGGAAACCTACGAGCAGTACTTC,CASSRAGGETYEQYF,TRBJ2-7,TRBV11-2,.,.
TGTGCCAGCAGCTCCCTCGGACTAGGAACTAGCACAGATACGCAGTATTTT,CASSSLGLGTSTDTQYF,TRBJ2-3,TRBV7-8,TRBD2,.